This T cell receptor (beta chain) was identified in a study of T cells in Graves' hyperthyroidism and ophthalmopathy. The wider study: Pretreatment peripheral blood was obtained at initial diagnosis.

From RNA transcripts, TCR beta CDR3 regions were amplified. RT-PCR in the first round (using the HTBI primer set) targeted the TCR CDR3. TCRdb re-derived calls from the multiplex PCR reads in MiXCR, one entry per CDR3 protein. In the table there are about 700,000 distinct CDR3 sequences, approximately 14% of which are singletons. Each patient was aged 18 to 65 and had newly diagnosed hyperthyroidism of under 2 months' duration. This clonotype showed up many times. Germline CDR1 reads SGHAT; CDR2 reads FQNNGV. The CDR3 totals 14 residues. V shed 9 bases, J shed 2 bases, and the junction held 6 bases outside the gene matches.

The rearrangement uses TRBV11-2 and TRBJ2-7, with 11 bases lining up with TRBD2. Sequencing was done on a sample of blood. This sequence was found in a woman aged 18-30 years with Graves' hyperthyroidism. The CDR3 spells CASRGSGRAYEQYF. DNA of the CDR3: TGTGCCAGTAGGGGTAGCGGGAGGGCCTACGAGCAGTACTTC.